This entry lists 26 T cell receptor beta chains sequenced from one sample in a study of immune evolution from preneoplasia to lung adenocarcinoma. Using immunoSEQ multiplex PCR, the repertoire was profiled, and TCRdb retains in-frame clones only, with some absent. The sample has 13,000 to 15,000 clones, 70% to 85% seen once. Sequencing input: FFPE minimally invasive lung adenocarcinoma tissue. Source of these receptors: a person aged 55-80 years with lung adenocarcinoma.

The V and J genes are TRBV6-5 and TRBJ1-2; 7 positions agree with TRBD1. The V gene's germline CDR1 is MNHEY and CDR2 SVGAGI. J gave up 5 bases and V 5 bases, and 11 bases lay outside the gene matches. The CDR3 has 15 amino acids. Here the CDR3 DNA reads TGTGCCAGCAGTCCAAACTGGGACAGTGGATATGGCTACACCTTC. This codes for CASSPNWDSGYGYTF.

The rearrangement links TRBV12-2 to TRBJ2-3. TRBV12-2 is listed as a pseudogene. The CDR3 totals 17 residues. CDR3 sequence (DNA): TGTGCAAGTCGCTTAGCGCTTCAGAGAGCCCCCACAGATACGCAGTATTTT. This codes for CASRLALQRAPTDTQYF.

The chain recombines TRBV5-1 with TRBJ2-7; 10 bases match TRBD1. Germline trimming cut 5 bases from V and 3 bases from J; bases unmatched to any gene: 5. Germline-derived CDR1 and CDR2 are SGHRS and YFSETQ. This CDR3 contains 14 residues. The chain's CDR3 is CASSPRTGGYEQYF. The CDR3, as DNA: TGCGCCAGCAGTCCCAGGACAGGGGGCTACGAGCAGTACTTC.

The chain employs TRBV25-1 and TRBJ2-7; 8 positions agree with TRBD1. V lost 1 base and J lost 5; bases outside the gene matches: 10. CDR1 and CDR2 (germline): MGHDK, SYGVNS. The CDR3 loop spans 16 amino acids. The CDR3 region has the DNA TGTGCCAGCAGTGAATGGGACGGGACAGGTCATGACGAGCAGTACTTC. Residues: CASSEWDGTGHDEQYF.

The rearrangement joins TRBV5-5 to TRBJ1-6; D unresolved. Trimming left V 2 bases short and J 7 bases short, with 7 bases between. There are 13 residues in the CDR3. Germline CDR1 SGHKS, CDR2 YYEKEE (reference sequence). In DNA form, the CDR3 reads TGTGCCAGCAGCTTTATGGGGAATTCACCCCTCCACTTT. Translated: CASSFMGNSPLHF.

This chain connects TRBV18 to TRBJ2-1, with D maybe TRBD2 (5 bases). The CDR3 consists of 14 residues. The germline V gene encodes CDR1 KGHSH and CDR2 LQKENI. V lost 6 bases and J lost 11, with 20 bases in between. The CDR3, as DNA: TGTGCCAGCTCGGACGACATCGGGGTAGGCAAGCAGTTCTTC. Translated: CASSDDIGVGKQFF.

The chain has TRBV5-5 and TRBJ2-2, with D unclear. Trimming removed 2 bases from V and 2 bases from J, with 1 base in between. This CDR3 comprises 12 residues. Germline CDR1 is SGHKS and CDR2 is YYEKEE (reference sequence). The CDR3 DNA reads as TGTGCCAGCAGCTTAAACACCGGGGAGCTGTTTTTT. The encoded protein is CASSLNTGELFF.

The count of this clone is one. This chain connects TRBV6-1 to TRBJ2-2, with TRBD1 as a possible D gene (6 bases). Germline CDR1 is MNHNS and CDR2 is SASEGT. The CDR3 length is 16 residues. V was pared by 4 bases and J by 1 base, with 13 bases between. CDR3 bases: TGTGCCAGCAGTGCCCTACGGACAGAGAACACCGGGGAGCTGTTTTTT. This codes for CASSALRTENTGELFF.

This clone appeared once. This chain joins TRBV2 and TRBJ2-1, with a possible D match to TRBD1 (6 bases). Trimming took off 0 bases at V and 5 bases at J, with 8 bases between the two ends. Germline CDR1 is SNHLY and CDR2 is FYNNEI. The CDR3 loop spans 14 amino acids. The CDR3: CASSEATGNNEQFF. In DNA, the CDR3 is TGTGCCAGCAGTGAAGCCACAGGGAACAATGAGCAGTTCTTC. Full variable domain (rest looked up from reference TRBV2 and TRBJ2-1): EPEVTQTPSHQVTQMGQEVILRCVPISNHLYFYWYRQILGQKVEFLVSFYNNEISEKSEIFDDQFSVERPDGSNFTLKIRSTKLEDSAMYFCASSEATGNNEQFFGPGTRLTVL.

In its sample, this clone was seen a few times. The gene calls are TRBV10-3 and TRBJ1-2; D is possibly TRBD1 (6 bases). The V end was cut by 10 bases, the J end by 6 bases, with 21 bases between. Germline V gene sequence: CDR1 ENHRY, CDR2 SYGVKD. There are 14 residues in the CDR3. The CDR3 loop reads CATVSDSSGNGYTF. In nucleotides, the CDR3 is TGTGCCACCGTCTCGGACAGTTCAGGAAATGGCTACACCTTC.

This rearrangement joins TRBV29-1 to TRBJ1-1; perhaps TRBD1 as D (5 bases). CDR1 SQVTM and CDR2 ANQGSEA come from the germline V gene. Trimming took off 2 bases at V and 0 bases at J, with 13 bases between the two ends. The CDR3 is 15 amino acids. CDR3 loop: CSVEPWDVMNTEAFF. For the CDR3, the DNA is TGCAGCGTTGAACCTTGGGACGTCATGAACACTGAAGCTTTCTTT.

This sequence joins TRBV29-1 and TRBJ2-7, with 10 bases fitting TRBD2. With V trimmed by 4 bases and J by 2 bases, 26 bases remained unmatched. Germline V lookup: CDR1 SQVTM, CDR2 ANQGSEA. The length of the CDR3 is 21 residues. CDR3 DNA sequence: TGCAGCGTTGCGCAAACCTTCGGTGGACTAGCGGCAGACAAAGGGGCCTACGAGCAGTACTTC. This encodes CSVAQTFGGLAADKGAYEQYF.

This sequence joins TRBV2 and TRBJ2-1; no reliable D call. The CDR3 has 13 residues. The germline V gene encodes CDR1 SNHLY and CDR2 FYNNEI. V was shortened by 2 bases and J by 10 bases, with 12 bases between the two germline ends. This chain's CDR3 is CASSEIDGREQFF. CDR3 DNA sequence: TGTGCCAGCAGTGAAATCGATGGGCGAGAGCAGTTCTTC.

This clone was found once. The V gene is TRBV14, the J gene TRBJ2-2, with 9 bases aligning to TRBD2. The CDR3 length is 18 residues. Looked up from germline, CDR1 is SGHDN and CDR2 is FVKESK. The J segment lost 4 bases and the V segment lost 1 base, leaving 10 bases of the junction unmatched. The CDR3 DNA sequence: TGTGCCAGCAGCCAAGTATTAGCGGGGGACCCAACCACCGGGGAGCTGTTTTTT. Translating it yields CASSQVLAGDPTTGELFF.

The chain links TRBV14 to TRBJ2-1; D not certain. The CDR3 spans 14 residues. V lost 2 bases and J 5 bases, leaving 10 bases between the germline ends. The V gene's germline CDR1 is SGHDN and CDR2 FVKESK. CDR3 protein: CASSQQVLNNEQFF. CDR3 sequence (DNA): TGTGCCAGCAGCCAACAAGTCCTGAACAATGAGCAGTTCTTC.

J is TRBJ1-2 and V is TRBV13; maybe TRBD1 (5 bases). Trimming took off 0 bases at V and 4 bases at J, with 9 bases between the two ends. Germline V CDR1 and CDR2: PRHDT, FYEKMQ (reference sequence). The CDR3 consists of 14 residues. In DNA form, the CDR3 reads TGTGCCAGCAGCTTAGGGGCAGGGCTCTATGGCTACACCTTC. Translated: CASSLGAGLYGYTF.

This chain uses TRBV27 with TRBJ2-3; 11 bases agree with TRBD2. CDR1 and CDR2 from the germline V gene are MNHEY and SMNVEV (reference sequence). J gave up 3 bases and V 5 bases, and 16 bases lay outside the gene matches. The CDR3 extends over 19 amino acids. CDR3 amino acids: CASSIVRPVAGGSTDTQYF. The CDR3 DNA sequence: TGTGCCAGCAGTATTGTACGACCTGTAGCGGGAGGGAGTACAGATACGCAGTATTTT.

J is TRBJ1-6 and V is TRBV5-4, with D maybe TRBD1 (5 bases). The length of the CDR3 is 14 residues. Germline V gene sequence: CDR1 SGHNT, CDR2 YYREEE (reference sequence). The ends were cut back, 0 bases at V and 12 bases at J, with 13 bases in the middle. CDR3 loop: CASSLGQLVQPLHF. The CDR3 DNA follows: TGTGCCAGCAGCTTGGGACAGCTAGTACAACCCCTCCACTTT.

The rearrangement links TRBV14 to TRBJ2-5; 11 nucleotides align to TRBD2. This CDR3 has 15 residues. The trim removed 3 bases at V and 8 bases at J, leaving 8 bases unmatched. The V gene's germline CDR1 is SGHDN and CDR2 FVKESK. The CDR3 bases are TGTGCCAGCAGCCATAGCGGGGGGGCCTCGGTTACCCAGTACTTC. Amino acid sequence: CASSHSGGASVTQYF.

As DNA, the CDR3 is TGCAGCGTTGGACAGGAGTTAGGCGAGCAGTACTTC. Its translation is CSVGQELGEQYF. The rearrangement links TRBV29-1 to TRBJ2-7; possible D gene TRBD1, 6 bases. Germline V gene lookup returns CDR1 SQVTM and CDR2 ANQGSEA. This CDR3 has 12 amino acids. V was shortened by 4 bases and J by 6 bases, with 13 bases between the two germline ends.

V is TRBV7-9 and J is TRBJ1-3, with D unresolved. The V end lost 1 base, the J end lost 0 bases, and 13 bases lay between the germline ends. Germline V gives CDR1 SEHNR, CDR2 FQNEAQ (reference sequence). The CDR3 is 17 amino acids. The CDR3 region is CASSLVRGSYSGNTIYF. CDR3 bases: TGTGCCAGCAGCTTAGTAAGAGGGTCCTACTCTGGAAACACCATATATTTT.

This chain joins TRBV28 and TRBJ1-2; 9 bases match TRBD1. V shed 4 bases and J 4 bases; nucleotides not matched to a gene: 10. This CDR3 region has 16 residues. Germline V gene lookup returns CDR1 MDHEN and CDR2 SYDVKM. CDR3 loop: CASSSNDRGGIYGYTF. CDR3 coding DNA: TGTGCCAGCAGTTCGAACGACAGGGGGGGTATCTATGGCTACACCTTC.

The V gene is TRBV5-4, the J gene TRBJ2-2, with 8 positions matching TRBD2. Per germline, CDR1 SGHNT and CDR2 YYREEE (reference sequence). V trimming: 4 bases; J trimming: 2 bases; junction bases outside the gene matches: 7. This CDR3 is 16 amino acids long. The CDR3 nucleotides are TGTGCCAGCAGCCCCGGGGGGGCGGTTAACACCGGGGAGCTGTTTTTT. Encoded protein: CASSPGGAVNTGELFF.

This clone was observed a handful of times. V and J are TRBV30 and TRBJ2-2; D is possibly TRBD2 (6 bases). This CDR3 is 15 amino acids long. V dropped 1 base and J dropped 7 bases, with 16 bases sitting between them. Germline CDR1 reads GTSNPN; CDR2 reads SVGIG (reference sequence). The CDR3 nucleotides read TGTGCCTGGAGTGCACCATGGGGGGAAAGCGGGGAGCTGTTTTTT. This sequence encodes CAWSAPWGESGELFF.

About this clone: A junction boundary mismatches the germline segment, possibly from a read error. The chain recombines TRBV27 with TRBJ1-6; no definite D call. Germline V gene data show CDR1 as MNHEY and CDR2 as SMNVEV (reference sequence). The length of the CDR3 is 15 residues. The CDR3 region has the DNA TGTGCCAACAGTTCCCCCTCCGATTGGGAGTCACCCCTCCACTTT. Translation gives CANSSPSDWESPLHF.

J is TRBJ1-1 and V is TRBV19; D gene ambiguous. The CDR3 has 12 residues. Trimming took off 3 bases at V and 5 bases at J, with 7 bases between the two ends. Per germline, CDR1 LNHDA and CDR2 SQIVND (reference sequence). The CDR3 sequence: CASSIGETEAFF. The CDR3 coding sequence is TGTGCCAGTAGTATCGGAGAAACTGAAGCTTTCTTT.